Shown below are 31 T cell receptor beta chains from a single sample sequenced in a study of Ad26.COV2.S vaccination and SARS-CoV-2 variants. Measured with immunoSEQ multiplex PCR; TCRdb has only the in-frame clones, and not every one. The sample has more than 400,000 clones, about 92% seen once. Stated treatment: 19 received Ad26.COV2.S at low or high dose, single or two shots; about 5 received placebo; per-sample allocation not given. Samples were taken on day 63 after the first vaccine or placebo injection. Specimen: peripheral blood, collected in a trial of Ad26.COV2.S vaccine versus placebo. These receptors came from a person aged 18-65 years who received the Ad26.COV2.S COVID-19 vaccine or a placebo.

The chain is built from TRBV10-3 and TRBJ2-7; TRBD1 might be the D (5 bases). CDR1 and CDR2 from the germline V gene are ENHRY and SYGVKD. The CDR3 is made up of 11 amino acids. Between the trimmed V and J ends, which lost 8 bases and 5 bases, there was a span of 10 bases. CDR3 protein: CAIGAADEQYF. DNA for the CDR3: TGTGCCATCGGGGCGGCGGACGAGCAGTACTTC.

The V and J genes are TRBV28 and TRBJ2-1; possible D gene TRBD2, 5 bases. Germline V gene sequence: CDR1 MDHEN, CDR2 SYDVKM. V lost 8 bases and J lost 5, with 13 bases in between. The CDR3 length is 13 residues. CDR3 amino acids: CASRGEANNEQFF. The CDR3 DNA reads TGTGCCAGCCGGGGAGAGGCAAACAATGAGCAGTTCTTC.

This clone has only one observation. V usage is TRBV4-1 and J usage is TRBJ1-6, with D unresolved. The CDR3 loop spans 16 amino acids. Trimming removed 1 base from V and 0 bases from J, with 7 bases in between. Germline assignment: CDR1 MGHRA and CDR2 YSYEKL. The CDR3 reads CASSQVRSSYNSPLHF. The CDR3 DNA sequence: TGCGCCAGCAGCCAAGTCCGGAGCTCCTATAATTCACCCCTCCACTTT.

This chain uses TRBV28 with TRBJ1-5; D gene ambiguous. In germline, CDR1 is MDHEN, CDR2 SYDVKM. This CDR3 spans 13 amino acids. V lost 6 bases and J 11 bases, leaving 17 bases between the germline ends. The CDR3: CASSMRASLSQHF. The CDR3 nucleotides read TGTGCCAGCAGCATGAGGGCCAGCCTCTCCCAGCATTTT.

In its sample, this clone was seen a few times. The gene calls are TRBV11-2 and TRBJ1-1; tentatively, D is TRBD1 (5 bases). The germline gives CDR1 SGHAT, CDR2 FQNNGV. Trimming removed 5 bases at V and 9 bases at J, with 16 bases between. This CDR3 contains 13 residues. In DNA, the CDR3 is TGTGCCAGCAGCCCCGAGGCCCCAGGGCAAGCTTTCTTT. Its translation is CASSPEAPGQAFF.

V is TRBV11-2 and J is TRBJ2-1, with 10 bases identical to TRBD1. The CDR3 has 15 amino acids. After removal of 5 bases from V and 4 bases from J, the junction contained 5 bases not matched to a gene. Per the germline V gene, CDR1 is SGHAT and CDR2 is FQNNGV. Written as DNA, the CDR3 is TGTGCCAGCAGCAGCAGACAGGGGGCTTACAATGAGCAGTTCTTC. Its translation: CASSSRQGAYNEQFF.

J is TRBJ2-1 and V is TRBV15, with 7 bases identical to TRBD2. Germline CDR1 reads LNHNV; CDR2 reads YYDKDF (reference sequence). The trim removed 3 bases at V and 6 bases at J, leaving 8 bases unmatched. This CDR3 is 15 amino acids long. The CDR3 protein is CATSSKLAPTNEQFF. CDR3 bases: TGTGCCACCAGCAGCAAACTAGCGCCCACCAATGAGCAGTTCTTC.

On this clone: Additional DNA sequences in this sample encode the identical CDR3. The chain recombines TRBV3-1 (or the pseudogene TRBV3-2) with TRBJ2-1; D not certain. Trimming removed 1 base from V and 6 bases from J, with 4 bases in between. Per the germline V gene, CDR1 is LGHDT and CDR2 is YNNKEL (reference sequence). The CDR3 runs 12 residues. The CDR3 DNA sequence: TGTGCCAGCAGCCAAGGGGGCAATGAGCAGTTCTTC. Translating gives CASSQGGNEQFF.

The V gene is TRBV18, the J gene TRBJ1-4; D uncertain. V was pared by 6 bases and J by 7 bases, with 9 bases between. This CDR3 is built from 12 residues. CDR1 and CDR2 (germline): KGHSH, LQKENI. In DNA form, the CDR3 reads TGTGCCAGCTCGCATAAGAGTGAAAAACTGTTTTTT. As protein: CASSHKSEKLFF.

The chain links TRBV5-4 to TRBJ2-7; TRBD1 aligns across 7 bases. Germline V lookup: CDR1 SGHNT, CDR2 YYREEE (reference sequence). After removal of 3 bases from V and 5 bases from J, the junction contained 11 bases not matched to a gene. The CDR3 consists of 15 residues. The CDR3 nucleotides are TGTGCCAGCAGCTATCCGGGACAGAGGGGAGACGAGCAGTACTTC. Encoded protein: CASSYPGQRGDEQYF.

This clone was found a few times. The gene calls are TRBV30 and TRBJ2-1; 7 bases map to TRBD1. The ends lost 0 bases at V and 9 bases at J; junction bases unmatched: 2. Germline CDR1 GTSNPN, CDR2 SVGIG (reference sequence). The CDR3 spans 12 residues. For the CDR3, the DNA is TGTGCCTGGAGTGTACAGGGGCTTGAGCAGTTCTTC. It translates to CAWSVQGLEQFF.

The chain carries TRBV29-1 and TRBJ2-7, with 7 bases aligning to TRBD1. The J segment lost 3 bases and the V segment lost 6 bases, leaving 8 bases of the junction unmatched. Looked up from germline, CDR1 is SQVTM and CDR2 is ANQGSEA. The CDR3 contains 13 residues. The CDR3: CSVVRDSDYEQYF. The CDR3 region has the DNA TGCAGCGTAGTACGGGACAGCGACTACGAGCAGTACTTC.

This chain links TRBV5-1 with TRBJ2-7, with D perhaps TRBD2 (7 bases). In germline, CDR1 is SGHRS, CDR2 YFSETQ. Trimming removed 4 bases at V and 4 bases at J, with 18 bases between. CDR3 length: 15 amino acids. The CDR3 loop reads CASSGRAGARYEQYF. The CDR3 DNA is TGCGCCAGCAGCGGGAGGGCAGGGGCCAGGTACGAGCAGTACTTC.

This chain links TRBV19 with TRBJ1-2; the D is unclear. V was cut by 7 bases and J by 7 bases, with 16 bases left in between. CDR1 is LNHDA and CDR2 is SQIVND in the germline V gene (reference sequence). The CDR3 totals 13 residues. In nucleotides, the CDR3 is TGTGCCAGTACGTTTGGGATTGGGTCTGGCTACACCTTC. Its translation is CASTFGIGSGYTF.

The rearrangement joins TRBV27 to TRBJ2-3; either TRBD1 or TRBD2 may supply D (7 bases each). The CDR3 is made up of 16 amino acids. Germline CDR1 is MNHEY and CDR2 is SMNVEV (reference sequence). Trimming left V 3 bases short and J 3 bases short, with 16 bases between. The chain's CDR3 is CASSLVAQGGTDTQYF. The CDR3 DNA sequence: TGTGCCAGCAGTTTGGTGGCGCAGGGGGGGACAGATACGCAGTATTTT.

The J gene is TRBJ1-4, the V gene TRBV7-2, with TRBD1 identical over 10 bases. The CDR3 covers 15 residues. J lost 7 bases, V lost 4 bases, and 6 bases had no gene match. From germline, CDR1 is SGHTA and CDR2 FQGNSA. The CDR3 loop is CASSYPGQGSEKLFF. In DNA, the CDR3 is TGTGCCAGCAGCTACCCGGGACAGGGGAGTGAAAAACTGTTTTTT.

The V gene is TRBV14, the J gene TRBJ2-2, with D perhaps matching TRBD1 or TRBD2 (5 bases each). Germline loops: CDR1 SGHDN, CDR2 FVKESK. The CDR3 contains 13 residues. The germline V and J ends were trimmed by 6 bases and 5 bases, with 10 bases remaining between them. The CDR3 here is CASRLGGTGELFF. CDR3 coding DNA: TGTGCCAGCAGACTTGGGGGAACCGGGGAGCTGTTTTTT. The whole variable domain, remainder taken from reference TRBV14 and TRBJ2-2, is EAGVTQFPSHSVIEKGQTVTLRCDPISGHDNLYWYRRVMGKEIKFLLHFVKESKQDESGMPNNRFLAERTGGTYSTLKVQPAELEDSGVYFCASRLGGTGELFFGEGSRLTVL.

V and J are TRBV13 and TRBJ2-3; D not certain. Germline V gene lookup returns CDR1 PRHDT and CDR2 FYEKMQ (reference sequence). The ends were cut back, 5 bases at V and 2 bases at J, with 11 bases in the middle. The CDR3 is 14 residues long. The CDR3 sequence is CASSPTGSTDTQYF. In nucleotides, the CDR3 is TGTGCCAGCAGCCCGACTGGGTCCACAGATACGCAGTATTTT.

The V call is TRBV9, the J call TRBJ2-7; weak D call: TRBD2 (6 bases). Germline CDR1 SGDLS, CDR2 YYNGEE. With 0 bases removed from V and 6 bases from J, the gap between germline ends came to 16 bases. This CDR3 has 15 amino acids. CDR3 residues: CASSVGGIRGSEQYF. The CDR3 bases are TGTGCCAGCAGCGTAGGCGGGATTCGAGGTTCCGAGCAGTACTTC.

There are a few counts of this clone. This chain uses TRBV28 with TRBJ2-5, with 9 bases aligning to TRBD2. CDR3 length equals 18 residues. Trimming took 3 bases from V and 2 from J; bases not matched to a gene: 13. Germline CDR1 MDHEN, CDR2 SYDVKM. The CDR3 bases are TGTGCCAGCAGTTTTTCGGTGGGTAGCGGGAGCGGACAAGAGACCCAGTACTTC. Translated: CASSFSVGSGSGQETQYF. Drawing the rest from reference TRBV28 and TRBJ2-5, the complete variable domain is DVKVTQSSRYLVKRTGEKVFLECVQDMDHENMFWYRQDPGLGLRLIYFSYDVKMKEKGDIPEGYSVSREKKERFSLILESASTNQTSMYLCASSFSVGSGSGQETQYFGPGTRLLVL.

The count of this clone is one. The CDR3 bases are TGTGCCTGGAGTTCAACGGGTCAGGGCCGGGGCTACACCTTC. It codes for CAWSSTGQGRGYTF. The rearrangement uses TRBV30 and TRBJ1-2, with a tentative D call TRBD1 (5 bases). V was clipped by 2 bases and J by 8 bases, with 18 bases between them. Looked up from germline, CDR1 is GTSNPN and CDR2 is SVGIG (reference sequence). The length of the CDR3 is 14 residues.

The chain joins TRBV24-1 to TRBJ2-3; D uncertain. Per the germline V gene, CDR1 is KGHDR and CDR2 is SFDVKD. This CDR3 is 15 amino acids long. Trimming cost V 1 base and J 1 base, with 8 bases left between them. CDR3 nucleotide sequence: TGTGCCACCAGTGATTTTGGGCAGGGCACAGATACGCAGTATTTT. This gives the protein CATSDFGQGTDTQYF.

CDR3 coding DNA: TGTGCCAGCAGCTCCAGGGTGGACTATGGCTACACCTTC. Translated, it gives CASSSRVDYGYTF. The V and J genes are TRBV5-4 and TRBJ1-2; possible D gene TRBD1, 5 bases. This CDR3 region has 13 residues. V lost 3 bases and J lost 3, with 9 bases in between. CDR1 is SGHNT and CDR2 is YYREEE in the germline V gene (reference sequence).

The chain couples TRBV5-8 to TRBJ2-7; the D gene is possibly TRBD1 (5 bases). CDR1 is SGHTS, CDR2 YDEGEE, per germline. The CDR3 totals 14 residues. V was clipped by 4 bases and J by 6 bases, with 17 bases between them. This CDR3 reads CASSHWQGKSEQYF. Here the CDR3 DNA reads TGTGCCAGCAGCCACTGGCAGGGTAAGAGCGAGCAGTACTTC.

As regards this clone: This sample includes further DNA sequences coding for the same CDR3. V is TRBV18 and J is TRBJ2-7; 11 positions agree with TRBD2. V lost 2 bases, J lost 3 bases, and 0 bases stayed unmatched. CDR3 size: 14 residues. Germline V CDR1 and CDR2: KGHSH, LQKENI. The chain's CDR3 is CASSPGTSGYEQYF. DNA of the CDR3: TGTGCCAGCTCACCAGGGACTAGCGGCTACGAGCAGTACTTC. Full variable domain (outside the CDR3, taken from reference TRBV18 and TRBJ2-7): NAGVMQNPRHLVRRRGQEARLRCSPMKGHSHVYWYRQLPEEGLKFMVYLQKENIIDESGMPKERFSAEFPKEGPSILRIQQVVRGDSAAYFCASSPGTSGYEQYFGPGTRLTVT.

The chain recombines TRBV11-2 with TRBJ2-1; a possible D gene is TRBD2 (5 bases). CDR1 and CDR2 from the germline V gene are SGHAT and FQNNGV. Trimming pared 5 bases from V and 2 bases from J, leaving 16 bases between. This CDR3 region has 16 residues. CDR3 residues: CASSPLEGRPYNEQFF. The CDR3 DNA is TGTGCCAGCAGCCCACTTGAGGGCAGGCCCTACAATGAGCAGTTCTTC.

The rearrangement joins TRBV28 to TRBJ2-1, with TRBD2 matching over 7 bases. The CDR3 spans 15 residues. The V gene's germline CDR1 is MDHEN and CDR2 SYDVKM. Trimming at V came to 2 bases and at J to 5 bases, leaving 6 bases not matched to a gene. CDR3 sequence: CASSLMAGVNNEQFF. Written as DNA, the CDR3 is TGTGCCAGCAGTTTAATGGCGGGAGTGAACAATGAGCAGTTCTTC.

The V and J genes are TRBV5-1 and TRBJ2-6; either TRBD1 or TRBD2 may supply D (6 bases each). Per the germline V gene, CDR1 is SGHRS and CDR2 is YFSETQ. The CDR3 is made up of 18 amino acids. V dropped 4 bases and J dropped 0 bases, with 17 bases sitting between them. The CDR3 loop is CASSPDGGPLSGANVLTF. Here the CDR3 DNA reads TGCGCCAGCAGCCCGGATGGGGGGCCGCTCTCTGGGGCCAACGTCCTGACTTTC.

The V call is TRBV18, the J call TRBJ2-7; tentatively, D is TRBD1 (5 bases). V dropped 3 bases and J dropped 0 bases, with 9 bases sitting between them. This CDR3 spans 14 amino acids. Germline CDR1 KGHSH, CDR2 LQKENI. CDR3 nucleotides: TGTGCCAGCTCACCTTCCAGGGACTCCTACGAGCAGTACTTC. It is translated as CASSPSRDSYEQYF.

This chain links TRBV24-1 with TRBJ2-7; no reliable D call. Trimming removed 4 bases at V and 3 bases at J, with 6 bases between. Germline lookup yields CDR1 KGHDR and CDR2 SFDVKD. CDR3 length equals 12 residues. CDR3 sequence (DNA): TGTGCCACCAGTGACGCGGACTACGAGCAGTACTTC. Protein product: CATSDADYEQYF.

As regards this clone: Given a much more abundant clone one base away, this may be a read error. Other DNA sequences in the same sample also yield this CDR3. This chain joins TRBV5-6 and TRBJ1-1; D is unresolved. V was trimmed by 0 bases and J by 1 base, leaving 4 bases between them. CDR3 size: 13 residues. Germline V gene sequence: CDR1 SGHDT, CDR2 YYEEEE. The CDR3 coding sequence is TGTGCCAGCAGCTTGGGAGAGAACACTGAAGCTTTCTTT. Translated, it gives CASSLGENTEAFF. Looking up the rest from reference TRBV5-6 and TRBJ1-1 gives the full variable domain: DAGVTQSPTHLIKTRGQQVTLRCSPKSGHDTVSWYQQALGQGPQFIFQYYEEEERQRGNFPDRFSGHQFPNYSSELNVNALLLGDSALYLCASSLGENTEAFFGQGTRLTVV.